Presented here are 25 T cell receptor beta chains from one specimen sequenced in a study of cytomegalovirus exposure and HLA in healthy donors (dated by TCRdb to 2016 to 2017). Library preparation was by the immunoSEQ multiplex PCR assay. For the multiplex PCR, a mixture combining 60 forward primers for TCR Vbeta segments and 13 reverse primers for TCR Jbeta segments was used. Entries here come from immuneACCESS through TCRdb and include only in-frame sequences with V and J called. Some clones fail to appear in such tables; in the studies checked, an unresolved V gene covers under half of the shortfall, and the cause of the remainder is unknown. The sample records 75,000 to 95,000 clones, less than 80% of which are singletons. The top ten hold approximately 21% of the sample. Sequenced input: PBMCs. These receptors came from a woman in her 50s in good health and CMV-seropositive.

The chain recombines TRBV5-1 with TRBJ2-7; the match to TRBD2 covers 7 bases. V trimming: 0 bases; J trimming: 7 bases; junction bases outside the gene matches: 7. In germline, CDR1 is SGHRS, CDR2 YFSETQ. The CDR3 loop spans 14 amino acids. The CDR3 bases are TGCGCCAGCAGCTTGGGAGAACTAGCGAGGGAGCAGTACTTC. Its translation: CASSLGELAREQYF.

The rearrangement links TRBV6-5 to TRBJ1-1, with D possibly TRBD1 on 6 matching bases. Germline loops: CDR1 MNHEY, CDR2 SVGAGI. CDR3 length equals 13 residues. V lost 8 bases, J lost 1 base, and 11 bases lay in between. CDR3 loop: CASHMGQNTEAFF. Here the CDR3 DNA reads TGTGCCAGCCATATGGGACAGAACACTGAAGCTTTCTTT.

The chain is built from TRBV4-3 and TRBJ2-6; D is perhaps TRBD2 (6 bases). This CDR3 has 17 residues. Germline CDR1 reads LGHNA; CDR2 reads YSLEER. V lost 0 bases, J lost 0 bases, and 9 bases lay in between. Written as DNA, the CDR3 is TGCGCCAGCAGCCAAGATGGGAGGCCCTCTGGGGCCAACGTCCTGACTTTC. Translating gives CASSQDGRPSGANVLTF.

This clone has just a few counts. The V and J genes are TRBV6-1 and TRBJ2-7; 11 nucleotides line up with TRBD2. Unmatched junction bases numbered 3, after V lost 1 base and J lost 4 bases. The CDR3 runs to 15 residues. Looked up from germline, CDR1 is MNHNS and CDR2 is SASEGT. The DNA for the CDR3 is TGTGCCAGCAGTGAAGAGGGACTAGCGGTTTACGAGCAGTACTTC. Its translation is CASSEEGLAVYEQYF.

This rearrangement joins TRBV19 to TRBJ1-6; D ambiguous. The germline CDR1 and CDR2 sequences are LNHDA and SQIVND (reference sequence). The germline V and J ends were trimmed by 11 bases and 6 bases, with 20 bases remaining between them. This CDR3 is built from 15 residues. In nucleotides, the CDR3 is TGTGCCTCCCAGGTCCCGGGCGGGATTAATTCACCCCTCCACTTT. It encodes CASQVPGGINSPLHF.

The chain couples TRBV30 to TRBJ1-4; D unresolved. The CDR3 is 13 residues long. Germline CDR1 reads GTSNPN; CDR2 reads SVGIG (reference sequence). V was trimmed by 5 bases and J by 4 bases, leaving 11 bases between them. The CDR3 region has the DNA TGTGCCTGGGCCCCCGGGGATAATGAAAAACTGTTTTTT. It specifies CAWAPGDNEKLFF.

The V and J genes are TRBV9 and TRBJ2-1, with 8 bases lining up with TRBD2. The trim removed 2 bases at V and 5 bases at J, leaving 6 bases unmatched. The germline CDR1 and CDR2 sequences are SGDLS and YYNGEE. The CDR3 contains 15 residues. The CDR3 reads CASSVGGGRNNEQFF. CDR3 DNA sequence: TGTGCCAGCAGCGTCGGGGGGGGCAGGAACAATGAGCAGTTCTTC.

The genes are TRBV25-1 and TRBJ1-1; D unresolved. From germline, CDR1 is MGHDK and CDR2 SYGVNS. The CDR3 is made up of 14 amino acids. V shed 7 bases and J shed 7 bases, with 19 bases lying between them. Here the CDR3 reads CASTQSGFRGEAFF. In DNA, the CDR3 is TGTGCCAGCACCCAATCCGGTTTCAGAGGTGAAGCTTTCTTT.

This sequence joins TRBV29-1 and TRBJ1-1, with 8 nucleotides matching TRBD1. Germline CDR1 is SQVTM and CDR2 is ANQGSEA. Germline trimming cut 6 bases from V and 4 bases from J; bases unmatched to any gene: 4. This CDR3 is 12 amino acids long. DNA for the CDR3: TGCAGCGTGGCAGGGGGCGGCACTGAAGCTTTCTTT. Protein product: CSVAGGGTEAFF.

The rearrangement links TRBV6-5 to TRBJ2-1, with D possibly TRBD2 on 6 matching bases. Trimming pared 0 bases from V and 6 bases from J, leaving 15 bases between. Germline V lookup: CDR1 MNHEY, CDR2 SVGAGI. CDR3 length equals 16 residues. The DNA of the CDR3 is TGTGCCAGCAGTTACTCCCTCGCGTTAGCGGCCAATGAGCAGTTCTTC. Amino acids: CASSYSLALAANEQFF.

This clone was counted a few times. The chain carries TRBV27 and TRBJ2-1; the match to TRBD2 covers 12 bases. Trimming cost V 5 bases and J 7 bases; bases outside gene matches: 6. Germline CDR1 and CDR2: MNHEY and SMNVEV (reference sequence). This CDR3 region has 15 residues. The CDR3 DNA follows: TGTGCCAGCAGTGAGACTAGCGGGGGCGGGAATGAGCAGTTCTTC. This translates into CASSETSGGGNEQFF.

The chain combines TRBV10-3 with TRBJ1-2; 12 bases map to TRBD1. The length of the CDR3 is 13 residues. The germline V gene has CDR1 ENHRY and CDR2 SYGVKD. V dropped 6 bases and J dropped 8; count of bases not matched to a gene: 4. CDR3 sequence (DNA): TGTGCCATCAGGGGACAGGGGGCAGGAGGCTACACCTTC. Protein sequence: CAIRGQGAGGYTF.

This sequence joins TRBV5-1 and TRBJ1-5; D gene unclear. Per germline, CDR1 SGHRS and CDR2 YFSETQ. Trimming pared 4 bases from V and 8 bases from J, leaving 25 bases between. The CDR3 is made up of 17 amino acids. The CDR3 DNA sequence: TGCGCCAGCAGCCGAACTCCAGTAGAGAAATCTAGAAAGCCCCAGCATTTT. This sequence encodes CASSRTPVEKSRKPQHF.

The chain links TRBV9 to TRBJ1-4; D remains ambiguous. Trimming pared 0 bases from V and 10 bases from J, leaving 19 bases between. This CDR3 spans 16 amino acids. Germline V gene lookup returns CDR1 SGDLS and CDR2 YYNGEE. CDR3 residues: CASSVGNLDAEGKLFF. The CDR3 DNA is TGTGCCAGCAGCGTAGGGAATTTGGATGCGGAGGGAAAACTGTTTTTT.

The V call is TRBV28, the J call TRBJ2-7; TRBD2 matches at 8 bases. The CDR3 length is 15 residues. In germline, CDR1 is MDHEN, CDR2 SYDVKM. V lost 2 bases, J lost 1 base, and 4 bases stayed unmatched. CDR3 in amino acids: CASSLSGGLSYEQYF. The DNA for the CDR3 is TGTGCCAGCAGTTTAAGCGGGGGCCTATCCTACGAGCAGTACTTC. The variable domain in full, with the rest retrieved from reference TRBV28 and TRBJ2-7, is DVKVTQSSRYLVKRTGEKVFLECVQDMDHENMFWYRQDPGLGLRLIYFSYDVKMKEKGDIPEGYSVSREKKERFSLILESASTNQTSMYLCASSLSGGLSYEQYFGPGTRLTVT.

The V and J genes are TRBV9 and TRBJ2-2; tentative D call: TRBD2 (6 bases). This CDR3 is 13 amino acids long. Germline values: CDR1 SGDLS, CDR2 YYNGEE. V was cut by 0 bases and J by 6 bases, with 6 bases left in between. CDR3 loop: CASSVGLAGELFF. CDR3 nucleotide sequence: TGTGCCAGCAGCGTAGGACTAGCCGGGGAGCTGTTTTTT.

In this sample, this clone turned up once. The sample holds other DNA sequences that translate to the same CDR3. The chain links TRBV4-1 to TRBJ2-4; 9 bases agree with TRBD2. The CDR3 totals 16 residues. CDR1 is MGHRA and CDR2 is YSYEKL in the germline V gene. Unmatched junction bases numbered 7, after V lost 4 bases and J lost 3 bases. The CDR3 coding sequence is TGCGCCAGCAGCCCCATAGCGGGGGAGGGCAAAAACATTCAGTACTTC. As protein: CASSPIAGEGKNIQYF.

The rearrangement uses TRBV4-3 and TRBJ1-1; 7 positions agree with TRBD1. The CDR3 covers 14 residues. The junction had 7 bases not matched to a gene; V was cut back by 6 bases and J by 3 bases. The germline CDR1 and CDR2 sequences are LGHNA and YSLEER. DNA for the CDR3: TGCGCCAGCAGACCCGGACAGGCGGACACTGAAGCTTTCTTT. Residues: CASRPGQADTEAFF.

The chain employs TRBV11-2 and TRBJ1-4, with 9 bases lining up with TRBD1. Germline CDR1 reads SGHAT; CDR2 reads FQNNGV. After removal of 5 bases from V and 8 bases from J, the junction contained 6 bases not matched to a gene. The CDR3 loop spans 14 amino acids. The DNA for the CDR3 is TGTGCCAGCAGCAAGGGACAGGGTGAAGAAAAACTGTTTTTT. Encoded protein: CASSKGQGEEKLFF.

The CDR3 coding sequence is TGTGCCAGCAGCTTAAACGGGTTCTATGGCTACACCTTC. It yields the protein CASSLNGFYGYTF. This sequence joins TRBV7-9 and TRBJ1-2; unclear D gene. The CDR3 runs to 13 residues. Trimming took off 2 bases at V and 4 bases at J, with 8 bases between the two ends. In germline, CDR1 is SEHNR, CDR2 FQNEAQ (reference sequence).

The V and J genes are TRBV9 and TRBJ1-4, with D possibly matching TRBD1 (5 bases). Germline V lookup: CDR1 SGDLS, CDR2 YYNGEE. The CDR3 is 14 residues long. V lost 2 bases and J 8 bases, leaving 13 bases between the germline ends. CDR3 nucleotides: TGTGCCAGCAGCGTCGGGGGGGTTGGAGAAAAACTGTTTTTT. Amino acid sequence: CASSVGGVGEKLFF. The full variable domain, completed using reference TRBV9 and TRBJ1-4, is DSGVTQTPKHLITATGQRVTLRCSPRSGDLSVYWYQQSLDQGLQFLIQYYNGEERAKGNILERFSAQQFPDLHSELNLSSLELGDSALYFCASSVGGVGEKLFFGSGTQLSVL.

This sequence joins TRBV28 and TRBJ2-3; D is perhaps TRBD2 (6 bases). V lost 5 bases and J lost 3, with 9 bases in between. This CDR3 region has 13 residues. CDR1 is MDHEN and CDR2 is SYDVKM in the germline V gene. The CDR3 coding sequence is TGTGCCAGCAGTCTCCGGGGGACAGATACGCAGTATTTT. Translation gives CASSLRGTDTQYF.

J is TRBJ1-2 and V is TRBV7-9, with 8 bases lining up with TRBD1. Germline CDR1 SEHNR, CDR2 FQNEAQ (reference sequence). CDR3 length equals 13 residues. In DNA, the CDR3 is TGTTCCATCATACAGGGGGGTGACTATGGCTACACCTTC. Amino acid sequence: CSIIQGGDYGYTF.

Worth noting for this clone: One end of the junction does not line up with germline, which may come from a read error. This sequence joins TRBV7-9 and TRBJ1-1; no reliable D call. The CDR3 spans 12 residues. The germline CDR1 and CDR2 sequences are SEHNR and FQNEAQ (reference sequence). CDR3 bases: TGTTCCAGCAGCTTAGAAAAGCTTGAAGCTTTCTTT. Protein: CSSSLEKLEAFF.

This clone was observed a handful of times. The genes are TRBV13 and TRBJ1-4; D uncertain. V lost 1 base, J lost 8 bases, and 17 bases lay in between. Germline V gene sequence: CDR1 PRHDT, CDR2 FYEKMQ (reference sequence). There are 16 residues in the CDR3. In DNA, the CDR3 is TGTGCCAGCAGCTTAGCAGGAGGGTCCGGTGGCGAAAAACTGTTTTTT. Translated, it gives CASSLAGGSGGEKLFF.